The 9 T cell receptor beta chains given below trace back to one sample, sequenced in a study of radiotherapy plus CTLA-4 blockade in lung cancer. Repertoires were generated with immunoSEQ multiplex PCR, while TCRdb's copy carries only in-frame clones and drops some. Of tens of thousands of clones detected, around 88% appear once; the ten largest clones hold just over 2%. Source: peripheral blood, taken from a patient treated with radiotherapy plus ipilimumab. These receptors were collected from a human donor with non-small cell lung cancer who had a partial response to radiotherapy plus ipilimumab.

J is TRBJ2-7 and V is TRBV10-3; TRBD1 matches at 9 bases. With the DNA end fitting TRBJ2-5 better, the J assignment may be wrong. This CDR3 region has 18 residues. Looked up from germline, CDR1 is ENHRY and CDR2 is SYGVKD. The CDR3: CAISEYKPGQGRIETQYF. Written as DNA, the CDR3 is TGTGCCATCAGTGAATATAAACCTGGACAGGGGCGGATCGAGACCCAGTACTTC.

The gene calls are TRBV7-2 and TRBJ2-1; TRBD2 agrees at 7 bases. V lost 5 bases and J lost 5; bases outside the gene matches: 9. CDR1 SGHTA and CDR2 FQGNSA come from the germline V gene. The CDR3 sequence is 15 residues long. For the CDR3, the DNA is TGTGCCAGCAGCCAAGAAAGCGGGACTAACAATGAGCAGTTCTTC. It specifies CASSQESGTNNEQFF.

The V and J genes are TRBV5-6 and TRBJ2-7; 7 bases line up with TRBD1. CDR1 and CDR2 (germline): SGHDT, YYEEEE. Losses at the gene ends were 0 bases for V and 9 bases for J; bases not matched to a gene: 21. The CDR3 has 18 amino acids. CDR3 nucleotides: TGTGCCAGCAGCTTGGTCTGGGGCCAAACAGGGGCCCTAAAAGGGCAGTACTTC. Amino acids: CASSLVWGQTGALKGQYF.

The V gene is TRBV27, the J gene TRBJ1-5, with 8 bases identical to TRBD1. Germline V gene data show CDR1 as MNHEY and CDR2 as SMNVEV (reference sequence). This CDR3 has 14 amino acids. J lost 6 bases, V lost 3 bases, and 4 bases had no gene match. The CDR3, as DNA: TGTGCCAGCAGTTTCCAGGGGGCGGGTCAGCCCCAGCATTTT. It encodes CASSFQGAGQPQHF.

The V and J genes are TRBV4-1 and TRBJ2-5; D possibly corresponds to TRBD1 (5 bases). Germline CDR1 MGHRA, CDR2 YSYEKL. This CDR3 has 13 residues. V dropped 1 base and J dropped 5 bases, with 8 bases sitting between them. This CDR3 reads CASSQGQGETQYF. In nucleotides, the CDR3 is TGCGCCAGCAGCCAAGGGCAGGGCGAGACCCAGTACTTC.

The chain combines TRBV11-2 with TRBJ2-2, with D tentatively TRBD1 (5 bases). Trimming removed 1 base from V and 5 bases from J, with 14 bases in between. Germline loops: CDR1 SGHAT, CDR2 FQNNGV. CDR3 length equals 16 residues. DNA of the CDR3: TGTGCCAGCAGCTTAGTTCAGGGCCACCTGACCGGGGAGCTGTTTTTT. This translates into CASSLVQGHLTGELFF.

The chain is built from TRBV9 and TRBJ2-2; 8 bases align to TRBD2. V shed 5 bases, J shed 1 base, and the junction held 10 bases outside the gene matches. The CDR3 has 17 residues. Germline V gives CDR1 SGDLS, CDR2 YYNGEE. This CDR3 reads CASRREGHNLNTGELFF. The CDR3 region has the DNA TGTGCCAGCAGACGGGAGGGCCACAATTTGAACACCGGGGAGCTGTTTTTT.

The chain combines TRBV19 with TRBJ2-1; D is possibly TRBD1 (6 bases). This CDR3 has 13 amino acids. Trimming took off 4 bases at V and 9 bases at J, with 13 bases between the two ends. CDR1 is LNHDA, CDR2 SQIVND, per germline (reference sequence). The CDR3 coding sequence is TGTGCCAGTAGTACCTACAGGGCTGTTGAGCAGTTCTTC. Its protein is CASSTYRAVEQFF.

This chain joins TRBV5-5 and TRBJ1-2; D is perhaps TRBD1 (5 bases). V shed 2 bases and J shed 8 bases, with 16 bases lying between them. CDR3 length equals 14 residues. Germline V gene lookup returns CDR1 SGHKS and CDR2 YYEKEE (reference sequence). This CDR3 reads CASSFPQGTGGYTF. DNA for the CDR3: TGTGCCAGCAGCTTCCCGCAGGGCACCGGGGGCTACACCTTC.